This is a list of T cell receptor beta chains from one sample in a study of human T cells and chemical hapten exposure. TCRdb redid the calling of the RACE reads with MiXCR, one entry per CDR3 protein. The profile shows roughly 72,000 distinct CDR3 sequences, about a tenth of them singletons. Sample: whole blood, taken in connection with sensitization to the hapten diphenylcyclopropenone (DPC). Receptors originate from a woman between 45 and 65 years old with alopecia areata. Some clones in this sample may be carry-over from other donors' samples. The CDR3 runs from the conserved cysteine through the conserved F or W. A D gene is named only where the DNA matches it firmly. Where a row states a size, it is once, few, many or the class of an expanded clone; other rows omit it.

v_call	clone_size	cdr3_length	d_call	j_call	cdr3_nt	cdr3_aa
TRBV6-1	NA	15	NA	TRBJ2-2	TGTGCCAGCAGTGAAGTAGGGGGGGGCACCGGGGAGCTGTTTTTT	CASSEVGGGTGELFF
TRBV29-1	many	11	NA	TRBJ1-2	TGCAGCGTAGCATCTAACTATGGCTACACCTTC	CSVASNYGYTF
TRBV7-3	few	13	NA	TRBJ1-1	TGTGCCAGCAGCTCCGGTGGGTACACTGAAGCTTTCTTT	CASSSGGYTEAFF
TRBV11-2	NA	16	NA	TRBJ1-4	TGTGCCAGCAGCTTGGGAACAGGGCTAACTAATGAAAAACTGTTTTTT	CASSLGTGLTNEKLFF
TRBV3-1	few	14	NA	TRBJ1-2	TGTGCCAGCAGCCAAAATGCGGGCGCGAGAGGCTACACCTTC	CASSQNAGARGYTF
TRBV20-1	many	14	NA	TRBJ1-5	TGCAGTGCTAGTCGCCAGGGCTCCAATCAGCCCCAGCATTTT	CSASRQGSNQPQHF
TRBV20-1	few	13	NA	TRBJ2-7	TGCAGTGCTCCGAGGACATCTCTCTACGAGCAGTACTTC	CSAPRTSLYEQYF
TRBV24-1	many	12	TRBD1	TRBJ2-2	TGTGCCACCAGTGATTTGGGGACAGGGCTGTTTTTT	CATSDLGTGLFF
TRBV6-6	NA	12	NA	TRBJ2-7	TGTGCCAGCAGTTCGGGACACGCCGAGCAGTACTTC	CASSSGHAEQYF
TRBV29-1	NA	14	NA	TRBJ2-3	TGCAGCGTTGATTGGGCCGGGAGAGGAGATACGCAGTATTTT	CSVDWAGRGDTQYF
TRBV27	many	15	NA	TRBJ1-5	TGTGCCAGCGAAAACGAGGGGCCTAGCAATCAGCCCCAGCATTTT	CASENEGPSNQPQHF
TRBV11-2	NA	17	TRBD2	TRBJ2-5	TGTGCCAGCAGCTCCGGACTAGCGGGAGGGAGGCAAGAGACCCAGTACTTC	CASSSGLAGGRQETQYF
TRBV5-1	few	14	NA	TRBJ2-1	TGCGCCAGCAGCTTGGGCGGCGATAGTGGTGAGCAGTTCTTC	CASSLGGDSGEQFF
TRBV5-1	NA	15	TRBD1	TRBJ1-1	TGCGCCAGCAGCACCGGTACAGGGGCGAACACTGAAGCTTTCTTT	CASSTGTGANTEAFF
TRBV12-3/TRBV12-4	few	13	NA	TRBJ2-2	TGTGCCAGCCCCCCTCCTCAGCCCGGGGAGCTGTTTTTT	CASPPPQPGELFF
TRBV6-6	NA	14	NA	TRBJ2-3	TGTGCCAGCAGGGAAGACAGTAGCACAGATACACAGTATTTT	CASREDSSTDTQYF
TRBV28	many	14	NA	TRBJ1-5	TGTGCCAGCAGCGGGCCTGTTGGCAATCAGCCCCAGCATTTT	CASSGPVGNQPQHF
TRBV5-1	NA	16	NA	TRBJ1-3	TGCGCCAGCAGCTTGGGGCAGGAAATCTCTGGAAACACCATATATTTT	CASSLGQEISGNTIYF
TRBV11-2	few	12	TRBD2	TRBJ2-7	TGTGCCAGCAGCCTGGGGACTAGCGGGCAGTACTTC	CASSLGTSGQYF
TRBV7-8	many	15	TRBD1	TRBJ1-4	TGTGCCAGCAGCTCCCTGGGACAGGGTAATGAAAAACTGTTTTTT	CASSSLGQGNEKLFF
TRBV25-1	NA	13	NA	TRBJ2-1	TGTGCCAGCACCAGCACCTTAAGGAATGAGCAGTTCTTC	CASTSTLRNEQFF
TRBV7-9	NA	15	TRBD1	TRBJ1-4	TGTGCCAGCAGCTCCGGACAGGGAGGATTTGAAAAACTGTTTTTT	CASSSGQGGFEKLFF